Each of the 32 T cell receptor beta chains below was sequenced from the same sample in a study of OX40 agonist ivuxolimab in advanced cancers. Sequenced by immunoSEQ multiplex PCR; TCRdb stores in-frame clones only, minus some. The sample has tens of thousands of clones; approximately 87% are singletons. The material was CD4+ or CD8+ T cells sorted from blood, obtained in a trial of the OX40 agonist ivuxolimab. The receptor set was obtained from an adult with an advanced solid tumor such as melanoma, head and neck, liver or kidney cancer.

The chain recombines TRBV7-3 with TRBJ2-5; no definite D call. Germline values: CDR1 SGHTA, CDR2 FQGTGA. V was shortened by 0 bases and J by 1 base, with 3 bases between the two germline ends. The CDR3 length is 13 residues. CDR3 sequence reads: CASSLTPQETQYF. The CDR3 region has the DNA TGTGCCAGCAGCTTAACCCCCCAAGAGACCCAGTACTTC.

This chain uses TRBV19 with TRBJ1-5; weak D call: TRBD1 (6 bases). The CDR3 is made up of 18 amino acids. V was shortened by 3 bases and J by 0 bases, with 18 bases between the two germline ends. Germline V CDR1 and CDR2: LNHDA, SQIVND (reference sequence). CDR3 sequence (DNA): TGTGCCAGTAGTATTTCCGGGGGCCTCGTGAGTAGCAATCAGCCCCAGCATTTT. As protein: CASSISGGLVSSNQPQHF.

This clone was counted many times. This sequence joins TRBV7-2 and TRBJ1-1; D perhaps matches TRBD1 (5 bases). Germline CDR1 is SGHTA and CDR2 is FQGNSA. The CDR3 spans 16 residues. V was pared by 3 bases and J by 5 bases, with 19 bases between. This chain's CDR3 is CASSFQGGVFGTEAFF. DNA for the CDR3: TGTGCCAGCAGCTTCCAGGGAGGGGTTTTCGGGACTGAAGCTTTCTTT.

The chain employs TRBV4-3 and TRBJ2-5, with D perhaps given as TRBD1 or TRBD2 (6 bases each). Per germline, CDR1 LGHNA and CDR2 YSLEER. The length of the CDR3 is 18 residues. Between the trimmed V and J ends, which lost 0 bases and 7 bases, there was a span of 24 bases. CDR3 coding DNA: TGCGCCAGCAGCCAAGATCTGGGGGGCTGGGCTGCTGCCCGGACCCAGTACTTC. Its translation: CASSQDLGGWAAARTQYF.

The rearrangement uses TRBV19 and TRBJ2-2, with 7 nucleotides matching TRBD2. The V gene end was trimmed by 3 bases and the J gene end by 3 bases; junction bases not matched to a gene: 4. The CDR3 is 15 residues long. The germline V gene has CDR1 LNHDA and CDR2 SQIVND (reference sequence). As DNA, the CDR3 is TGTGCCAGTAGTATGGGAGGGGCCTACACCGGGGAGCTGTTTTTT. It encodes CASSMGGAYTGELFF.

V and J are TRBV2 and TRBJ1-6; a possible D gene is TRBD1 (5 bases). The CDR3 length is 16 residues. V was cut by 5 bases and J by 7 bases, with 18 bases left in between. Germline V gene lookup returns CDR1 SNHLY and CDR2 FYNNEI. CDR3 residues: CASSSGLSNLNSPLHF. In DNA, the CDR3 is TGTGCCAGCAGTTCGGGGCTGTCGAATTTAAATTCACCCCTCCACTTT.

The chain joins TRBV6-6 to TRBJ2-1; tentative D call: TRBD2 (5 bases). CDR1 and CDR2 from the germline V gene are MNHNY and SVGAGI (reference sequence). The ends were cut back, 6 bases at V and 8 bases at J, with 20 bases in the middle. There are 15 residues in the CDR3. The CDR3 coding sequence is TGTGCCAGCAGAACATTGCAGCGGAGCTCCCATGAGCAGTTCTTC. Its translation: CASRTLQRSSHEQFF.

This chain uses TRBV5-4 with TRBJ2-2; D is perhaps TRBD1 or TRBD2 (6 bases each). The V gene lost 5 bases and the J gene lost 4 bases, with 15 bases spanning the gap. Germline CDR1 and CDR2: SGHNT and YYREEE (reference sequence). The CDR3 loop spans 15 amino acids. The CDR3 DNA follows: TGTGCCAGCAGTCCCCAACGGGGGCGCACCGGGGAGCTGTTTTTT. It specifies CASSPQRGRTGELFF.

This chain connects TRBV5-4 to TRBJ2-7; no reliable D call. The CDR3 has 12 amino acids. Germline-derived CDR1 and CDR2 are SGHNT and YYREEE (reference sequence). Trimming took 4 bases from V and 6 from J, leaving 11 bases between them. CDR3 DNA sequence: TGTGCCAGCAGCCTCGACACCCTCGAGCAGTACTTC. It encodes CASSLDTLEQYF. Supplemented by reference TRBV5-4 and TRBJ2-7, the full variable domain reads ETGVTQSPTHLIKTRGQQVTLRCSSQSGHNTVSWYQQALGQGPQFIFQYYREEENGRGNFPPRFSGLQFPNYSSELNVNALELDDSALYLCASSLDTLEQYFGPGTRLTVT.

V and J are TRBV19 and TRBJ1-6; the D is unclear. Germline V gene sequence: CDR1 LNHDA, CDR2 SQIVND (reference sequence). V lost 2 bases, J lost 12 bases, and 11 bases lay in between. This CDR3 region has 13 residues. The CDR3: CASSISTREPLHF. In DNA form, the CDR3 reads TGTGCCAGTAGTATAAGTACTCGAGAACCCCTCCACTTT.

J is TRBJ2-1 and V is TRBV5-1, with D uncertain. This CDR3 contains 15 residues. Trimming stripped 0 bases from V and 7 bases from J, with 14 bases between. Germline CDR1 SGHRS, CDR2 YFSETQ. CDR3 sequence reads: CASSLEPDRMNEQFF. CDR3 coding DNA: TGCGCCAGCAGCTTGGAGCCGGACCGTATGAATGAGCAGTTCTTC.

This chain links TRBV2 with TRBJ1-5; 9 positions match TRBD1. CDR3 size: 13 residues. Germline CDR1 and CDR2: SNHLY and FYNNEI. The V segment lost 6 bases and the J segment 7 bases; nucleotides outside the gene matches: 4. CDR3 region: CASRGQGGQPQHF. CDR3 in DNA: TGTGCCAGCAGGGGACAGGGTGGACAGCCCCAGCATTTT.

Regarding this clone: The sample contains more than one DNA sequence encoding this CDR3. The chain employs TRBV6-6 and TRBJ1-5; no clear D gene. Germline loops: CDR1 MNHNY, CDR2 SVGAGI (reference sequence). The CDR3 is made up of 15 amino acids. V lost 5 bases and J 0 bases, leaving 11 bases between the germline ends. This CDR3 reads CASSRWDISNQPQHF. The CDR3 DNA reads TGTGCCAGCAGTCGATGGGATATTAGCAATCAGCCCCAGCATTTT.

J is TRBJ2-6 and V is TRBV6-4; TRBD1 agrees at 8 bases. CDR1 and CDR2 (germline): MRHNA, SNTAGT. With V trimmed by 5 bases and J by 0 bases, 9 bases remained unmatched. The CDR3 runs to 18 residues. This CDR3 reads CASSKTGTGSSGANVLTF. The CDR3 DNA is TGTGCCAGCAGTAAAACCGGGACAGGCAGCTCTGGGGCCAACGTCCTGACTTTC.

This chain uses TRBV5-5 with TRBJ2-3; TRBD2 might be the D (6 bases). The germline V gene has CDR1 SGHKS and CDR2 YYEKEE (reference sequence). V lost 4 bases and J 1 base, leaving 16 bases between the germline ends. The CDR3 extends over 16 amino acids. CDR3 nucleotide sequence: TGTGCCAGCAGCGTTCAGGGAGGAAGGGGCACAGATACGCAGTATTTT. Translating it yields CASSVQGGRGTDTQYF. The complete variable domain, with remaining parts taken from reference TRBV5-5 and TRBJ2-3, reads DAGVTQSPTHLIKTRGQQVTLRCSPISGHKSVSWYQQVLGQGPQFIFQYYEKEERGRGNFPDRFSARQFPNYSSELNVNALLLGDSALYLCASSVQGGRGTDTQYFGPGTRLTVL.

The rearrangement links TRBV5-1 to TRBJ1-1; 7 bases map to TRBD1. The V gene's germline CDR1 is SGHRS and CDR2 YFSETQ. The CDR3 sequence is 15 residues long. The junction had 9 bases not matched to a gene; V was cut back by 2 bases and J by 5 bases. CDR3 sequence reads: CASSFLGQRGTEAFF. CDR3 nucleotides: TGCGCCAGCAGCTTCCTGGGACAGAGGGGAACTGAAGCTTTCTTT.

The CDR3 protein is CASSFTGGAYGYTF. CDR3 in DNA: TGCGCCAGCAGCTTTACAGGGGGCGCTTATGGCTACACCTTC. The V gene is TRBV5-1, the J gene TRBJ1-2, with 9 bases that match TRBD1. With V trimmed by 2 bases and J by 5 bases, 4 bases remained unmatched. The CDR3 is made up of 14 amino acids. Germline values: CDR1 SGHRS, CDR2 YFSETQ.

The chain is built from TRBV7-6 and TRBJ1-1; no clear D gene. Germline CDR1 is SGHVS and CDR2 is FNYEAQ. The CDR3 covers 14 residues. V was cut by 1 base and J by 3 bases, with 9 bases left in between. The CDR3 here is CASSLGGTYTEAFF. Here the CDR3 DNA reads TGTGCCAGCAGCTTAGGCGGCACCTACACTGAAGCTTTCTTT. The full variable domain, with the rest looked up from reference TRBV7-6 and TRBJ1-1, is GAGVSQSPRYKVTKRGQDVALRCDPISGHVSLYWYRQALGQGPEFLTYFNYEAQQDKSGLPNDRFSAERPEGSISTLTIQRTEQRDSAMYRCASSLGGTYTEAFFGQGTRLTVV.

The chain uses TRBV7-2 and TRBJ2-3; D gene uncertain. V gave up 2 bases and J gave up 2 bases, with 20 bases separating them. This CDR3 region has 18 residues. Germline V CDR1 and CDR2: SGHTA, FQGNSA. Here the CDR3 DNA reads TGTGCCAGCAGCTTAAGTATATTTTTGGGAATCCTCACAGATACGCAGTATTTT. Protein: CASSLSIFLGILTDTQYF.

This chain links TRBV19 with TRBJ2-5; tentative D call: TRBD2 (7 bases). This CDR3 contains 15 residues. CDR1 LNHDA and CDR2 SQIVND come from the germline V gene (reference sequence). The V gene lost 8 bases and the J gene lost 1 base, with 17 bases spanning the gap. CDR3 in DNA: TGTGCCAGTGAGGACAGCCGGGGGGCCCAAGAGACCCAGTACTTC. Its translation: CASEDSRGAQETQYF. Looking up the rest from reference TRBV19 and TRBJ2-5 gives the full variable domain: DGGITQSPKYLFRKEGQNVTLSCEQNLNHDAMYWYRQDPGQGLRLIYYSQIVNDFQKGDIAEGYSVSREKKESFPLTVTSAQKNPTAFYLCASEDSRGAQETQYFGPGTRLLVL.

There are a few counts of this clone. J is TRBJ2-3 and V is TRBV12-5, with a possible D match to TRBD1 (6 bases). With 5 bases removed from V and 1 base from J, the gap between germline ends came to 13 bases. The length of the CDR3 is 15 residues. CDR1 LGHNT and CDR2 FRNRAP come from the germline V gene. CDR3 sequence reads: CASGPSQGRTDTQYF. The CDR3 bases are TGTGCTAGTGGTCCCTCACAGGGTCGCACAGATACGCAGTATTTT.

The CDR3: CASSPRTNTEAFF. CDR3 nucleotide sequence: TGTGCCAGCAGCCCCCGGACGAACACTGAAGCTTTCTTT. This chain connects TRBV11-2 to TRBJ1-1, with D uncertain. Trimming pared 5 bases from V and 1 base from J, leaving 8 bases between. CDR1 is SGHAT, CDR2 FQNNGV, per germline. The CDR3 has 13 residues.

V usage is TRBV4-1 and J usage is TRBJ2-5, with a weak D call TRBD2 (5 bases). The CDR3 covers 14 residues. Germline CDR1 MGHRA, CDR2 YSYEKL. The V gene lost 0 bases and the J gene lost 5 bases, with 10 bases spanning the gap. The CDR3 bases are TGCGCCAGCAGCCAAGATAGGCCGGGGGAGACCCAGTACTTC. It codes for CASSQDRPGETQYF.

The chain has TRBV29-1 and TRBJ1-2, with D maybe TRBD1 (5 bases). This CDR3 is built from 11 residues. Germline V gives CDR1 SQVTM, CDR2 ANQGSEA. V lost 5 bases and J 8 bases, leaving 12 bases between the germline ends. Here the CDR3 reads CSVTGTMGYTF. The CDR3 nucleotides read TGCAGCGTTACCGGGACGATGGGCTACACCTTC.

The genes are TRBV5-1 and TRBJ1-4; TRBD1 matches at 11 bases. Germline V CDR1 and CDR2: SGHRS, YFSETQ. V was clipped by 0 bases and J by 7 bases; unmatched bases: 11. This CDR3 is built from 18 residues. CDR3 region: CASSLAGAHGTGGEKLFF. The CDR3 DNA follows: TGCGCCAGCAGCTTGGCGGGAGCACACGGGACAGGGGGTGAAAAACTGTTTTTT.

This chain links TRBV7-2 with TRBJ2-3, with 8 bases matching TRBD1. Germline CDR1 is SGHTA and CDR2 is FQGNSA. The CDR3 contains 14 residues. After removal of 5 bases from V and 4 bases from J, the junction contained 5 bases not matched to a gene. Here the CDR3 DNA reads TGTGCCAGCAGCCCGACAGGGGTGGCAGATACGCAGTATTTT. Its translation is CASSPTGVADTQYF.

This chain links TRBV19 with TRBJ1-3, with D tentatively TRBD1 (5 bases). The V and J ends lost 5 bases and 1 base respectively, with 21 bases between them. Germline CDR1 and CDR2: LNHDA and SQIVND (reference sequence). The CDR3 has 18 amino acids. The CDR3 bases are TGTGCCAGTAGTCTAAACCCTGGCAGGGTTTTATCTGGAAACACCATATATTTT. It specifies CASSLNPGRVLSGNTIYF. The variable domain in full, with the rest retrieved from reference TRBV19 and TRBJ1-3, is DGGITQSPKYLFRKEGQNVTLSCEQNLNHDAMYWYRQDPGQGLRLIYYSQIVNDFQKGDIAEGYSVSREKKESFPLTVTSAQKNPTAFYLCASSLNPGRVLSGNTIYFGEGSWLTVV.

V is TRBV30 and J is TRBJ2-7, with D tentatively TRBD1 (5 bases). The V end lost 4 bases, the J end lost 3 bases, and 10 bases lay between the germline ends. Germline V lookup: CDR1 GTSNPN, CDR2 SVGIG (reference sequence). This CDR3 has 12 residues. The CDR3 DNA is TGTGCCTGGACAAAGGGGAACTACGAGCAGTACTTC. Amino acids: CAWTKGNYEQYF.

The V call is TRBV7-2, the J call TRBJ2-5, with D possibly matching TRBD1 (5 bases). V dropped 5 bases and J dropped 4 bases, with 14 bases sitting between them. Per the germline V gene, CDR1 is SGHTA and CDR2 is FQGNSA. CDR3 length equals 14 residues. CDR3 sequence reads: CASSTTGRGETQYF. The CDR3, as DNA: TGTGCCAGCAGCACCACAGGACGTGGAGAGACCCAGTACTTC.

The chain couples TRBV6-5 to TRBJ2-1, with D perhaps TRBD2 (7 bases). V shed 5 bases and J shed 7 bases, with 18 bases lying between them. Germline-derived CDR1 and CDR2 are MNHEY and SVGAGI. CDR3 size: 15 residues. The CDR3 loop is CASSPGGPFGNEQFF. The CDR3 DNA sequence: TGTGCCAGCAGTCCCGGGGGGCCATTTGGGAATGAGCAGTTCTTC.

The V and J genes are TRBV4-2 and TRBJ2-1, with TRBD2 matching over 9 bases. CDR1 and CDR2 (germline): LGHNA, YNFKEQ. V lost 1 base, J lost 6 bases, and 4 bases stayed unmatched. The CDR3 loop spans 15 amino acids. The CDR3 here is CASSQARGGLNEQFF. CDR3 coding DNA: TGTGCCAGCAGCCAAGCGCGGGGGGGCCTCAATGAGCAGTTCTTC.

The chain recombines TRBV7-9 with TRBJ2-7; the D is unclear. Trimming pared 5 bases from V and 6 bases from J, leaving 8 bases between. The CDR3 length is 11 residues. Germline CDR1 SEHNR, CDR2 FQNEAQ (reference sequence). The CDR3 DNA sequence: TGTGCCAGCAGCGCAGGTGTCGAGCAGTACTTC. This translates into CASSAGVEQYF.